This T cell receptor beta chain was captured by sequencing in a study of vaccination effects on CD4 cells after COVID-19. Following 10 days of culture, CD4+ T cells were isolated. The person was diagnosed with PCR-confirmed SARS-CoV-2 infection between March and December 2020. Participants received two doses of either the BNT162b2 or mRNA-1273 vaccine. The CDR3 covers 14 residues. Germline lookup yields CDR1 SGHDT and CDR2 YYEEEE. Between the trimmed V and J ends, which lost 8 bases and 6 bases, there was a span of 21 bases. Of note for this clone: Its target is unknown.

The table came from immunoSEQ multiplex PCR; TCRdb's copy has only in-frame clones and leaves some out. There are tens of thousands of clones in the sample; about 74% occur only once, and 5% to 6.5% lies in the top ten. The sample here was CD4+ T cells from PBMCs cultured without peptide, taken after COVID-19 vaccination. The sequence derives from a human donor who had a prior SARS-CoV-2 infection. The rearrangement joins TRBV5-6 to TRBJ2-7; TRBD2 is a possible D gene (6 bases). In DNA, the CDR3 is TGTGCCAGTAGTGGGGGGTTCTTAGTCGCCGAGCAGTACTTC. This codes for CASSGGFLVAEQYF.